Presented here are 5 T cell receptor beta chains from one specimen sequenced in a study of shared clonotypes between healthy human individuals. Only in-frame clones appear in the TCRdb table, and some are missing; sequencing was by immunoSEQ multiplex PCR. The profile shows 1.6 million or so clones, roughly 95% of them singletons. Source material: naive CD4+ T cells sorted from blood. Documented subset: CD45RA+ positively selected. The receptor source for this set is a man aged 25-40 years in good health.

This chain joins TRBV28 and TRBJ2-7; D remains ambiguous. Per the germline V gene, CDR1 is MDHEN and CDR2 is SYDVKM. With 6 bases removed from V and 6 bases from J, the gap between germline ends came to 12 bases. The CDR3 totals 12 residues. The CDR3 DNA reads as TGTGCCAGCAGGGCCTCGGGCGGCGAGCAGTACTTC. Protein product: CASRASGGEQYF.

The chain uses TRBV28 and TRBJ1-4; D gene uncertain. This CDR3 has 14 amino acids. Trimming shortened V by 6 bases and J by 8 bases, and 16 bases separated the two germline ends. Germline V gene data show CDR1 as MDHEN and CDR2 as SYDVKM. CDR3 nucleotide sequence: TGTGCCAGCAGAGAAACGGAAGGGCGGGAAAAACTGTTTTTT. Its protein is CASRETEGREKLFF. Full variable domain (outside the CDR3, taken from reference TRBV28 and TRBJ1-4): DVKVTQSSRYLVKRTGEKVFLECVQDMDHENMFWYRQDPGLGLRLIYFSYDVKMKEKGDIPEGYSVSREKKERFSLILESASTNQTSMYLCASRETEGREKLFFGSGTQLSVL.

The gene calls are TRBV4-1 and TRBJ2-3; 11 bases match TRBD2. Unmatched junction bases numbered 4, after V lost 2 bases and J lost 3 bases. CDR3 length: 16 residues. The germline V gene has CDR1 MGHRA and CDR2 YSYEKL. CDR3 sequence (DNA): TGCGCCAGCAGCCAATGGCTAGCGGGAGGAACAGATACGCAGTATTTT. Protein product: CASSQWLAGGTDTQYF.

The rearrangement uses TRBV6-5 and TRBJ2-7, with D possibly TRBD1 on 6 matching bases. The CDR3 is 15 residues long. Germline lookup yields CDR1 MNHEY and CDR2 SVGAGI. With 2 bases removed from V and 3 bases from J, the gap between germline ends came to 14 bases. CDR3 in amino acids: CASSYGQTVGYEQYF. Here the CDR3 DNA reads TGTGCCAGCAGTTACGGACAGACGGTGGGCTACGAGCAGTACTTC.

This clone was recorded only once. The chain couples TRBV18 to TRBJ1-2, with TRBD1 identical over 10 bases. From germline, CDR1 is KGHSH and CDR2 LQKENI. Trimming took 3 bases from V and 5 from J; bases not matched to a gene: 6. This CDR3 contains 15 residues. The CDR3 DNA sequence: TGTGCCAGCTCACCGATACCGGGACAGGGGTATGGCTACACCTTC. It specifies CASSPIPGQGYGYTF.